This T cell receptor beta chain was recovered during a study of blood T cell repertoires in COVID-19. Across the whole study: Collection of acute and convalescent COVID-19 samples took place in the United States, Italy and Spain. PBMCs, B-cell-depleted T cells, or T cells provided the cDNA or gDNA that made up the material.

Clones were sequenced by immunoSEQ multiplex PCR, and TCRdb holds only the in-frame ones, with some missing. The sample lists over 200,000 clones, about 85% occurring once. Trimming shortened V by 5 bases and J by 5 bases, and 15 bases separated the two germline ends. CDR3 length equals 14 residues. Germline CDR1 is LGHDT and CDR2 is YNNKEL (reference sequence). This clone was observed once. The sequenced material came from peripheral blood. This clonotype was sampled from a woman in her late teens or twenties who had recovered from COVID-19. This chain links TRBV3-1 (or the pseudogene TRBV3-2) with TRBJ2-5; D gene unclear. CDR3 DNA: TGTGCCAGCAGCGCTCGCCTAGAGTGGGAGACCCAGTACTTC. This sequence encodes CASSARLEWETQYF.